This TCR beta chain derives from a study of blood T cell repertoires in COVID-19. Background on the study: The United States, Italy and Spain were the sources of the acute and convalescent COVID-19 samples. Nucleic acid was either cDNA or gDNA, and it came from T cells, B-cell-depleted T cells, or PBMCs.

This table comes from immunoSEQ multiplex PCR, and its TCRdb copy is limited to in-frame clones, with some not included. The sample lists hundreds of thousands of clones, 70% to 90% occurring once. Ages ranged from about 18 to 89 years, with residence in around 24 US areas. Each participant's cohort was designated according to participant-reported clinical history. Sequencing was done on a sample of PBMCs or T cells enriched from blood (not recorded which). The origin of this receptor is a woman between 18 and 29 years old with acute COVID-19.

The CDR3 reads CATSLSGGSMNTEAFF. Written as DNA, the CDR3 is TGTGCCACCTCCCTCAGCGGGGGGAGCATGAACACTGAAGCTTTCTTT. J is TRBJ1-1 and V is TRBV19; perhaps TRBD1 as D (5 bases). CDR1 is LNHDA and CDR2 is SQIVND in the germline V gene (reference sequence). The germline V and J ends were trimmed by 10 bases and 0 bases, with 21 bases remaining between them. This CDR3 has 16 residues.